The clone carrying this T cell receptor beta chain was seen once. Its antigen is unidentified. The V gene lost 2 bases and the J gene lost 1 base, with 8 bases spanning the gap. In germline, CDR1 is SEHNR, CDR2 FQNEAQ (reference sequence). CDR3 size: 15 residues. Method: immunoSEQ multiplex PCR; TCRdb's copy keeps in-frame clones and lacks some. This sample yields some 110,000 clones, of which approximately 94% are seen a single time; 0.2% to 0.25% belongs to the top ten. This sample stems from a study of graft-versus-host responses after intestinal transplantation. Findings of the study overall: Circulating GvH clone levels at their peak were associated with HvG declines (early post-transplant).

This chain links TRBV7-9 with TRBJ2-2, with unresolved D. Here the sequenced sample was unstimulated CD4+ T cells sorted from spleen or lymph node cells, taken before transplant. The sequence was obtained from a human donor who was the organ donor for an intestinal transplant. CDR3 residues: CASSLRWGNTGELFF. The CDR3 coding sequence is TGTGCCAGCAGCTTACGTTGGGGGAACACCGGGGAGCTGTTTTTT.